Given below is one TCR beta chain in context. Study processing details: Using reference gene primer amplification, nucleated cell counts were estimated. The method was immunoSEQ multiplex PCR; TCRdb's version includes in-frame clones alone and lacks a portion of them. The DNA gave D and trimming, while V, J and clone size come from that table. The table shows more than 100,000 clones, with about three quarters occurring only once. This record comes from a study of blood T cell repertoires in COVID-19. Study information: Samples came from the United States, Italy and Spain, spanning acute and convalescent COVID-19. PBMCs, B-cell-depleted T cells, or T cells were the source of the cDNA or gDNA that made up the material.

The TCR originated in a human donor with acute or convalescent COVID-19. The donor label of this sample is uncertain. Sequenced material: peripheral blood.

The DNA of the CDR3 is TGTGCCAGCTCAGAGGGCTTAGCGGGGGAGACAGATACGCAGTATTTT. Amino acid sequence: CASSEGLAGETDTQYF. The chain links TRBV18 to TRBJ2-3; TRBD2 matches at 9 bases. The CDR3 loop spans 16 amino acids. Trimming cost V 5 bases and J 3 bases; bases outside gene matches: 9. From germline, CDR1 is KGHSH and CDR2 LQKENI.